This TCR beta chain was found in a study of blood T cell repertoires in COVID-19. Study overall: There were acute and convalescent COVID-19 samples, and they came from the United States, Italy and Spain.

Trimming removed 5 bases from V and 7 bases from J, with 15 bases in between. There are 13 residues in the CDR3. From germline, CDR1 is SGHTA and CDR2 FQGTGA. The repertoire was sequenced with immunoSEQ multiplex PCR; TCRdb's copy has only in-frame clones and lacks some. Of 200,000 to 250,000 clones listed, less than 90% are singletons. The rearrangement uses TRBV7-3 and TRBJ2-7; a possible D gene is TRBD2 (6 bases). Sample: PBMCs or T cells enriched from blood (not recorded which). The sequence derives from a woman in her thirties or forties who had recovered from COVID-19. CDR3 DNA: TGTGCCAGCAGCCTAGGTCCAGGGAGGGAGCAGTACTTC. Protein product: CASSLGPGREQYF.